This T cell receptor (beta chain) was recorded in a study of CD8 T cells in ankylosing spondylitis. The table lists this clonotype with many counts. One entry per CDR3 protein, called by TCRdb with MiXCR from the 5' RACE reads. The sample lists 150,000 or so distinct CDR3 sequences; around 19% were seen once. CDR3 size: 15 residues. V was clipped by 4 bases and J by 8 bases; unmatched bases: 14. The germline gives CDR1 SGHDT, CDR2 YYEEEE. The sample was blood, either unsorted or a sorted T cell fraction (not recorded which). The V and J genes are TRBV5-6 and TRBJ1-1; the match to TRBD1 covers 7 bases. The source is a male donor with ankylosing spondylitis or in good health (not recorded which). The CDR3 reads CASSHGGGGAFEAFF. CDR3 DNA: TGTGCCAGCAGCCATGGCGGAGGGGGCGCCTTCGAAGCTTTCTTT.